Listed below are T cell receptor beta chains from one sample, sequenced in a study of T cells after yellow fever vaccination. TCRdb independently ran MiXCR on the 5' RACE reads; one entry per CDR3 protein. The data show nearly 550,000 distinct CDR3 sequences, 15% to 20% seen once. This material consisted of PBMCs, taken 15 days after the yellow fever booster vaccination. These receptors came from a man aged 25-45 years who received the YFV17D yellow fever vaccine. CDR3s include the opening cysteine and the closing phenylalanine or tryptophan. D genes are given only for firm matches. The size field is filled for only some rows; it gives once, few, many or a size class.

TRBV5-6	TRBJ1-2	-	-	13	CASSFGARYGYTF	TGTGCCAGCAGCTTTGGGGCGAGATATGGCTACACCTTC
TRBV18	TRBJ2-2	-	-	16	CASSPRTAPNTGELFF	TGTGCCAGCTCACCTCGGACAGCCCCGAACACCGGGGAGCTGTTTTTT
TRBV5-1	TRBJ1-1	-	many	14	CASSLEGSGTEAFF	TGCGCCAGCAGCTTGGAAGGGTCTGGCACTGAAGCTTTCTTT
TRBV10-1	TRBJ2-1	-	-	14	CASSGSQAGEVQFF	TGCGCCAGCAGTGGGTCCCAGGCCGGCGAAGTGCAGTTCTTC
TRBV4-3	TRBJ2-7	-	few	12	CASSQGSNEQYF	TGCGCCAGCAGCCAGGGGTCCAACGAGCAGTACTTC
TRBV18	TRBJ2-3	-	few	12	CASSPDLVYTYF	TGTGCCAGCTCACCCGACCTGGTTTACACGTATTTT
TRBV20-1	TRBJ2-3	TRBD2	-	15	CSAEGTSGSTDTQYF	TGCAGTGCAGAAGGGACTAGCGGTAGCACAGATACGCAGTATTTT
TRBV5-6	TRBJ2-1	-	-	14	CASSFFIPGNEQFF	TGTGCCAGCAGCTTCTTTATACCGGGAAATGAGCAGTTCTTC
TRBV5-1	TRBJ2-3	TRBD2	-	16	CASIGGAAGNTDTQYF	TGCGCCAGCATCGGGGGGGCAGCGGGTAACACAGATACGCAGTATTTT
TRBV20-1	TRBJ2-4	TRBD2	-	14	CSAQRGLAKNIQYF	TGCAGTGCTCAGCGGGGGTTAGCCAAAAACATTCAGTACTTC
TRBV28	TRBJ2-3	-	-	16	CASTPRLRVPADTQYF	TGTGCCAGCACCCCCCGCCTCAGGGTTCCCGCAGATACGCAGTATTTT
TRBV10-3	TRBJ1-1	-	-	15	CATGGATGKNTEAFF	TGTGCCACGGGGGGGGCTACAGGCAAGAACACTGAAGCTTTCTTT
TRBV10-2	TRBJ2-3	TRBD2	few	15	CASTPSGADTDTQYF	TGCGCCAGCACCCCTAGCGGGGCCGACACAGATACGCAGTATTTT
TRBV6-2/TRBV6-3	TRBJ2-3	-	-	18	CASTLPGRPLGSTDTQYF	TGTGCCAGCACTCTGCCGGGGCGGCCCTTGGGGAGCACAGATACGCAGTATTTT
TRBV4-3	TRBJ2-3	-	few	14	CASSPDYSTDTQYF	TGCGCCAGCAGCCCTGACTACAGTACAGATACGCAGTATTTT
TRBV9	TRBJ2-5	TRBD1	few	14	CASSGNRGAETQYF	TGTGCCAGCAGCGGGAACAGGGGAGCGGAGACCCAGTACTTC
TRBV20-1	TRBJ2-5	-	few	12	CSARGPQRTQYF	TGCAGTGCTAGAGGCCCCCAGCGGACCCAGTACTTC
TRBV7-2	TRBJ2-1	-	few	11	CASSLRLGKFF	TGTGCCAGCAGCCTAAGACTAGGAAAGTTCTTC
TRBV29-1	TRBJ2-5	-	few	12	CSVDRIQETQYF	TGCAGCGTTGACAGGATCCAAGAGACCCAGTACTTC
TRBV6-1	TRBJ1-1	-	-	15	CASSAFRGMNTEAFF	TGTGCCAGCAGTGCATTCAGGGGAATGAACACTGAAGCTTTCTTT
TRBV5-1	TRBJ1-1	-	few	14	CASSLDQVNTEAFF	TGCGCCAGCAGCTTGGATCAGGTTAACACTGAAGCTTTCTTT
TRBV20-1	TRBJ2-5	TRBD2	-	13	CSAPRPPKTSGNF	TGCAGTGCTCCACGCCCCCCAAAGACTAGCGGAAACTTC
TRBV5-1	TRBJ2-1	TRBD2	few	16	CASSLVGSGSYNEQFF	TGCGCCAGCAGCTTGGTGGGTAGCGGGAGTTACAATGAGCAGTTCTTC
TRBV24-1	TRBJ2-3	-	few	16	CATSDRGITSTDTQYF	TGTGCCACCAGTGACCGGGGGATCACCAGCACAGATACGCAGTATTTT
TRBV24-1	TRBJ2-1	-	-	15	CATSDATRPHNEQFF	TGTGCCACCAGTGATGCGACCAGGCCTCACAATGAGCAGTTCTTC
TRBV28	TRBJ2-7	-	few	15	CASSPGEAGDYEQYF	TGTGCCAGCAGTCCGGGCGAGGCAGGGGACTACGAGCAGTACTTC
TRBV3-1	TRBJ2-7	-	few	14	CASSQGDTKYEQYF	TGTGCCAGCAGCCAAGGGGACACGAAATACGAGCAGTACTTC
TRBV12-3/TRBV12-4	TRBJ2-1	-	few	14	CASSLGRPDNEQFF	TGTGCCAGCAGTTTAGGCCGACCCGACAATGAGCAGTTCTTC
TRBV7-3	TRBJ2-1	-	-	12	CASGRTGFEQFF	TGTGCCAGCGGCCGTACTGGGTTTGAGCAGTTCTTC
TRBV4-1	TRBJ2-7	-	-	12	CASSQVTGRLVF	TGCGCCAGCAGCCAAGTCACGGGACGTTTAGTCTTC
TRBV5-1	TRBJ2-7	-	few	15	CASRAPETSTSEQYF	TGCGCCAGCCGCGCGCCCGAAACCAGTACGAGTGAGCAGTACTTC
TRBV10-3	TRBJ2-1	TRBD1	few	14	CAIMGQGRGNEQFF	TGTGCCATCATGGGACAGGGTAGGGGCAATGAGCAGTTCTTC
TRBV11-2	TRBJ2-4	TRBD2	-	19	CASSLEWTSGRGAKNIQYF	TGTGCCAGCAGCTTAGAGTGGACTAGCGGGAGAGGTGCCAAAAACATTCAGTACTTC
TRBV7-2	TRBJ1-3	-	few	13	CASRQDSGNTIYF	TGTGCCAGCAGACAAGACTCTGGAAACACCATATATTTT
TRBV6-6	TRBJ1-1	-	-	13	CAISEAENTEAFF	TGTGCCATTTCTGAGGCGGAGAACACTGAAGCTTTCTTT
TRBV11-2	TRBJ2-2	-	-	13	CASEPLDAGELFF	TGTGCCAGCGAACCCCTTGACGCCGGGGAGCTGTTTTTT
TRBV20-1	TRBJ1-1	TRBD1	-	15	CSATGLQGMNTEAFF	TGCAGTGCTACGGGTCTACAGGGGATGAACACTGAAGCTTTCTTT
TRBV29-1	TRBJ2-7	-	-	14	CSVVFLVIPYEQYF	TGCAGCGTTGTGTTTTTAGTCATCCCCTACGAGCAGTACTTC
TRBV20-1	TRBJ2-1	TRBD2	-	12	CSARPGRNEQFF	TGCAGTGCTAGACCCGGGAGGAATGAGCAGTTCTTC
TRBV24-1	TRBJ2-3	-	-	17	CATSDHRASDATDTQYF	TGTGCCACCAGTGACCACCGGGCTAGCGACGCCACAGATACGCAGTATTTT
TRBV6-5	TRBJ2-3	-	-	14	CASSYSLSGDTQYF	TGTGCCAGCAGTTACTCGTTATCTGGAGATACGCAGTATTTT
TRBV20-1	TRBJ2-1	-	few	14	CSARDLAVSISQFF	TGCAGTGCTAGAGATCTGGCCGTCTCAATTTCGCAGTTCTTC
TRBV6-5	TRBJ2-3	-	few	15	CASSYGQGYADTQYF	TGTGCCAGCAGTTACGGCCAGGGATATGCAGATACGCAGTATTTT
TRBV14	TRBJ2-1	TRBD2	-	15	CASSHRLASYNEQFF	TGTGCCAGCAGCCATCGACTAGCGAGCTACAATGAGCAGTTCTTC
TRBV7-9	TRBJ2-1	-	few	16	CASSLVDKILYNEQFF	TGTGCCAGCAGCCTCGTTGACAAAATCCTTTACAATGAGCAGTTCTTC
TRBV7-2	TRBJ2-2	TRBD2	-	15	CASSQTSGGTGELFF	TGTGCCAGCAGCCAAACTAGCGGGGGAACCGGGGAGCTGTTTTTT
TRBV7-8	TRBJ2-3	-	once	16	CASSWLKESGTDTQYF	TGTGCCAGCAGCTGGCTAAAAGAAAGCGGGACAGATACGCAGTATTTT
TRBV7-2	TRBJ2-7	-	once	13	CASSFGQIYEQYF	TGTGCCAGCAGCTTCGGACAAATCTACGAGCAGTACTTC
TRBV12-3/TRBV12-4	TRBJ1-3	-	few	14	CASSPGMRGNTIYF	TGTGCCAGCAGTCCCGGGATGCGGGGAAACACCATATATTTT
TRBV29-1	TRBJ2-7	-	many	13	CSVHRGGSYEQYF	TGCAGCGTTCACAGGGGGGGCTCCTACGAGCAGTACTTC
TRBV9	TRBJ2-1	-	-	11	CASSVSTEQFF	TGTGCCAGCAGCGTAAGTACTGAGCAGTTCTTC
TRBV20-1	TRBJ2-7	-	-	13	CSALGGGGGEQYF	TGCAGTGCTCTAGGGGGCGGGGGCGGCGAGCAGTACTTC
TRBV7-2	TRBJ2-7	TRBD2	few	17	CASSWEGLAGVVTEQYF	TGTGCCAGCAGCTGGGAGGGACTAGCGGGAGTCGTAACCGAGCAGTACTTC
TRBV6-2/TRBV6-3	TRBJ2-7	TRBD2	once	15	CASRPQAGGGYEQYF	TGTGCCAGCAGACCACAAGCGGGGGGCGGCTACGAGCAGTACTTC